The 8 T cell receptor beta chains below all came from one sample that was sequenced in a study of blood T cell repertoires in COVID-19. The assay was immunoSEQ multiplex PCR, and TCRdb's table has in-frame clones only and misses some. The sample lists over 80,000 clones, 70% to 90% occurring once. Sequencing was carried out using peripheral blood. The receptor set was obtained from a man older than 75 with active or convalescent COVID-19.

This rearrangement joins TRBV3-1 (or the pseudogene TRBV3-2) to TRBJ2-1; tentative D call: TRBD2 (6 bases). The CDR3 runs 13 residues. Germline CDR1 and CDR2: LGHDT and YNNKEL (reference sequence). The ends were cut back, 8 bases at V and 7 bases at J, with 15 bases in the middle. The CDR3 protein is CASCGTYQNEQFF. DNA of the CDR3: TGTGCCAGCTGCGGGACTTACCAAAATGAGCAGTTCTTC.

CDR3 coding DNA: TGTGCCACCAGCAGCAAACAGGGAAACTATGGCTACACCTTC. Residues: CATSSKQGNYGYTF. The rearrangement links TRBV15 to TRBJ1-2; possible D gene TRBD1, 6 bases. The germline CDR1 and CDR2 sequences are LNHNV and YYDKDF (reference sequence). CDR3 length: 14 residues. Trimming stripped 3 bases from V and 2 bases from J, with 10 bases between.

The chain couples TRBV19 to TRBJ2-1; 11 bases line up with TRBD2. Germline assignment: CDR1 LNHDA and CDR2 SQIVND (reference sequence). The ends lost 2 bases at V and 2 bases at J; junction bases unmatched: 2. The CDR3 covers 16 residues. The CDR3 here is CASSIQLAGAYNEQFF. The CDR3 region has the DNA TGTGCCAGTAGTATACAACTAGCGGGGGCCTACAATGAGCAGTTCTTC.

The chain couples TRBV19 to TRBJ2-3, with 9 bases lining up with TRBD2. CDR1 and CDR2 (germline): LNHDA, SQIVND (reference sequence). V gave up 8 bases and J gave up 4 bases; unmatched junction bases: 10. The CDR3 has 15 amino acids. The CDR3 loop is CASSFLAGRADTQYF. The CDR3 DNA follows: TGTGCCAGTTCCTTTCTAGCGGGAAGGGCAGATACGCAGTATTTT.

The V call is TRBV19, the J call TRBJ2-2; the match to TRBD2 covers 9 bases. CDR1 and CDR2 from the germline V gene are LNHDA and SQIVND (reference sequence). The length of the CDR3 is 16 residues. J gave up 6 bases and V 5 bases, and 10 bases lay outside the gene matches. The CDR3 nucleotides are TGTGCCAGTAGTTTTAGCGGGAGTAACCAGGCCGGGGAGCTGTTTTTT. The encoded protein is CASSFSGSNQAGELFF. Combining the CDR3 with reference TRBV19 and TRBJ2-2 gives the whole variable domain DGGITQSPKYLFRKEGQNVTLSCEQNLNHDAMYWYRQDPGQGLRLIYYSQIVNDFQKGDIAEGYSVSREKKESFPLTVTSAQKNPTAFYLCASSFSGSNQAGELFFGEGSRLTVL.

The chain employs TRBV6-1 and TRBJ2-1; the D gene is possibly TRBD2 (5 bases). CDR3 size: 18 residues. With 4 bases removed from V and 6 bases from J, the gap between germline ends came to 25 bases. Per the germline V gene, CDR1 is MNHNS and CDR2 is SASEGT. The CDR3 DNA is TGTGCCAGCAGTGGGGCCCTGGGGAGCCTGCGAAAACCCAATGAGCAGTTCTTC. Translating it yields CASSGALGSLRKPNEQFF.

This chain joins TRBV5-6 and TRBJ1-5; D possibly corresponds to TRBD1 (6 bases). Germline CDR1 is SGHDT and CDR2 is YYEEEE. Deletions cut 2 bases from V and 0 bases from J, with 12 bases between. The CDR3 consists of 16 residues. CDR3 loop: CASSFRGPNSNQPQHF. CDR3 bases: TGTGCCAGCAGCTTCAGGGGTCCGAATAGCAATCAGCCCCAGCATTTT.

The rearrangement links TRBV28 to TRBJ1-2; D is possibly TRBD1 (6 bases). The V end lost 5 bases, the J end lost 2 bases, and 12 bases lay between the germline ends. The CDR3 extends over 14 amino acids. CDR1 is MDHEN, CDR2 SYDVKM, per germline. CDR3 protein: CASSPRDINYGYTF. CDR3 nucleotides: TGTGCCAGCAGTCCGAGGGACATCAACTATGGCTACACCTTC.